The rows below give T cell receptor beta chains drawn from one sample of a study of vaccination effects on CD4 cells after COVID-19. Libraries were prepared by immunoSEQ multiplex PCR; TCRdb keeps only in-frame clonotypes and omits some of them. The sample lists about 15,000 clones, 76% occurring once. Antigens for these TCRs are unknown. The material was CD4+ T cells from PBMCs cultured with HCoV-NL63 spike peptides, obtained after COVID-19 vaccination. These receptors all stem from a human donor who had a prior SARS-CoV-2 infection. Each CDR3 is given with its conserved first and last residue. The order of the fields is J gene, V gene, clone size, D gene, CDR3 DNA, CDR3 protein. D genes are given only for firm matches. Expanded clones get a size class; other rows say once, few or many, or leave the size out.

J: TRBJ2-1; V: TRBV7-9; size: .; D: .; DNA: TGTGCCAGCAGCCCCCGGGACCAATCTTACAATGAGCAGTTCTTC; CDR3: CASSPRDQSYNEQFF
J: TRBJ2-7; V: TRBV11-2; size: .; D: TRBD2; DNA: TGTGCCAGCAGCTGGAAGACGGGGGGGGAGCAGTACTTC; CDR3: CASSWKTGGEQYF
J: TRBJ1-5; V: TRBV2; size: .; D: .; DNA: TGTGCCAGCAGTGAAGGCAGGGCTAGCAATCAGCCCCAGCATTTT; CDR3: CASSEGRASNQPQHF
J: TRBJ2-2; V: TRBV6-1; size: .; D: .; DNA: TGTGCCAGCAGTGAAGCTTCCTACCCGGGGACCGGGGAGCTGTTTTTT; CDR3: CASSEASYPGTGELFF
J: TRBJ1-4; V: TRBV7-2; size: .; D: .; DNA: TGTGCCAGCAGCCCAGCTCTAGGGACTAATGAAAAACTGTTTTTT; CDR3: CASSPALGTNEKLFF
J: TRBJ2-7; V: TRBV7-6; size: .; D: .; DNA: TGTGCCAGCGTCTCGGGGTACGAGCAGTACTTC; CDR3: CASVSGYEQYF
J: TRBJ1-2; V: TRBV19; size: .; D: .; DNA: TGTGCCAGTCGAGACGGGACATCGGACTATGGCTACACCTTC; CDR3: CASRDGTSDYGYTF
J: TRBJ1-1; V: TRBV6-1; size: .; D: .; DNA: TGTGCCAGCAGTGAGGTGGGTACTGAAGCTTTCTTT; CDR3: CASSEVGTEAFF
J: TRBJ2-5; V: TRBV11-3; size: .; D: TRBD1; DNA: TGTGCCAGCAGCCAGAGGGGGACAGGGCTTGCGGAGACCCAGTACTTC; CDR3: CASSQRGTGLAETQYF
J: TRBJ2-7; V: TRBV7-8; size: .; D: .; DNA: TGTGCCAGCACCGTGAGGGGAGGACTCCCCTACGAGCAGTACTTC; CDR3: CASTVRGGLPYEQYF
J: TRBJ1-1; V: TRBV5-6; size: .; D: .; DNA: TGTGCCAGCAGCCGCCTGGCGGGTGGGACTGAAGCTTTCTTT; CDR3: CASSRLAGGTEAFF
J: TRBJ2-4; V: TRBV19; size: once; D: TRBD2; DNA: TGTGCCAGTAGTTTCTTAGCGGGAGGGCCAGGGAACATTCAGTACTTC; CDR3: CASSFLAGGPGNIQYF
J: TRBJ2-7; V: TRBV4-3; size: medium-sized; D: TRBD2; DNA: TGCGCCAGCAGCCAAGGGGTAGCGGGCTACGAGCAGTACTTC; CDR3: CASSQGVAGYEQYF
J: TRBJ2-1; V: TRBV9; size: .; D: .; DNA: TGTGCCAGCAGCGTAGGGGGACACGGATACAATGAGCAGTTCTTC; CDR3: CASSVGGHGYNEQFF
J: TRBJ2-1; V: TRBV11-2; size: .; D: .; DNA: TGTGCCAGCAGCCAAGGGATCTCCTCCTACAATGAGCAGTTCTTC; CDR3: CASSQGISSYNEQFF
J: TRBJ1-3; V: TRBV5-5; size: .; D: .; DNA: TGTGCCAGCAGCTGGGGCTGGGAATCTGGAAACACCATATATTTT; CDR3: CASSWGWESGNTIYF
J: TRBJ2-1; V: TRBV7-6; size: .; D: TRBD2; DNA: TGTGCCAGCAGCTTAGGGGGAGGGACTAAAGGTGGTGAGCAGTTCTTC; CDR3: CASSLGGGTKGGEQFF
J: TRBJ2-5; V: TRBV6-5; size: .; D: .; DNA: TGTGCCAGCAGTTTGGGTCCTGTGGGGACCCAGTACTTC; CDR3: CASSLGPVGTQYF
J: TRBJ1-3; V: TRBV18; size: .; D: TRBD1; DNA: TGTGCCAGCTCCCCCGGGACAGGCTCTGGAAACACCATATATTTT; CDR3: CASSPGTGSGNTIYF
J: TRBJ2-7; V: TRBV6-5; size: .; D: TRBD2; DNA: TGTGCCAGCAGTCCCCGGTTAGCGGGATTGGGTGAGCAGTACTTC; CDR3: CASSPRLAGLGEQYF
J: TRBJ1-2; V: TRBV28; size: .; D: TRBD1; DNA: TGTGCCAGTGGGACAGGGAGCGACTATGGCTACACCTTC; CDR3: CASGTGSDYGYTF
J: TRBJ1-5; V: TRBV18; size: .; D: TRBD1; DNA: TGTGCCAGCTCACCCTCACAGGGGTATCAGCCCCAGCATTTT; CDR3: CASSPSQGYQPQHF
J: TRBJ2-3; V: TRBV7-6; size: .; D: TRBD1; DNA: TGTGCCAGCAGCCACACCGGGACAGGGGGGACAGATACGCAGTATTTT; CDR3: CASSHTGTGGTDTQYF
J: TRBJ2-5; V: TRBV5-1; size: .; D: TRBD1; DNA: TGCGCCAGCAGCAGCCGAGGGGGCGTTTCCAAGACCCAGTACTTC; CDR3: CASSSRGGVSKTQYF
J: TRBJ2-7; V: TRBV4-3; size: .; D: .; DNA: TGCGCCAGCAGCCAAGTACCAGGGGTGAGCTCCTACGAGCAGTACTTC; CDR3: CASSQVPGVSSYEQYF
J: TRBJ2-1; V: TRBV4-3; size: .; D: TRBD2; DNA: TGCGCCAGCAGCCAAGGACTAGCGGTCCACTACATCGGGGAGCAGTTCTTC; CDR3: CASSQGLAVHYIGEQFF
J: TRBJ2-3; V: TRBV29-1; size: .; D: .; DNA: TGCAGCGTCCGCCCTCGGGCGGCAGATACGCAGTATTTT; CDR3: CSVRPRAADTQYF
J: TRBJ2-7; V: TRBV5-1; size: .; D: TRBD1; DNA: TGCGCCAGCAGCTTGGGACAGGGTGAGGGCTACGAGCAGTACTTC; CDR3: CASSLGQGEGYEQYF
J: TRBJ1-2; V: TRBV7-9; size: large; D: .; DNA: TGTGCCAGCAGCTTAGCCCCGGGAAACTATGGCTACACCTTC; CDR3: CASSLAPGNYGYTF
J: TRBJ1-4; V: TRBV2; size: .; D: .; DNA: TGTGCCAGCACAATGTGGGCCAGGCTTGAAAAACTGTTTTTT; CDR3: CASTMWARLEKLFF
J: TRBJ1-4; V: TRBV7-8; size: few; D: .; DNA: TGTGCCAGCAGCCCCCAAGGGACCGCAAACGAAAAACTGTTTTTT; CDR3: CASSPQGTANEKLFF
J: TRBJ1-5; V: TRBV6-5; size: .; D: TRBD1; DNA: TGTGCCAGCAGTCCACAGGGGACCCAGCCCCAGCATTTT; CDR3: CASSPQGTQPQHF
J: TRBJ1-4; V: TRBV21-1; size: .; D: .; DNA: TGTGCCAGCAGAGGGACAGCGATCAATGAAAAACTGTTTTTT; CDR3: CASRGTAINEKLFF
J: TRBJ2-2; V: TRBV9; size: few; D: TRBD2; DNA: TGTGCCAGCAGCAAGGGACTAGCGGGAGCTGGGAACACCGGGGAGCTGTTTTTT; CDR3: CASSKGLAGAGNTGELFF
J: TRBJ1-2; V: TRBV5-1; size: .; D: .; DNA: TGCGCCAGCAGCTTGGTTCCGGGTAACTATGGCTACACCTTC; CDR3: CASSLVPGNYGYTF
J: TRBJ1-2; V: TRBV18; size: .; D: .; DNA: TGTGCCAGCTCATCAGGTAGCTATGGCTACACCTTC; CDR3: CASSSGSYGYTF
J: TRBJ1-2; V: TRBV6-6; size: few; D: TRBD1; DNA: TGTGCCAGCAGTACGGGACAGGGGGCCTATGGCTACACCTTC; CDR3: CASSTGQGAYGYTF
J: TRBJ1-2; V: TRBV27; size: .; D: .; DNA: TGTGCCATCACGCGCTCGACGCGGGGTAAGGTTGATGGCTACACCTTC; CDR3: CAITRSTRGKVDGYTF
J: TRBJ1-2; V: TRBV7-3; size: .; D: .; DNA: TGTGCCAGCAGCTTAACATTACAGGGAGATGGCTACACCTTC; CDR3: CASSLTLQGDGYTF
J: TRBJ1-3; V: TRBV14; size: .; D: TRBD1; DNA: TGTGCCAGCAGCCAGGCCGGGACAGGGGGAGTTGGAAACACCATATATTTT; CDR3: CASSQAGTGGVGNTIYF
J: TRBJ2-7; V: TRBV5-6; size: .; D: TRBD2; DNA: TGTGCCAGCAGCTTGCAGCGGGGGCCCCTTCCAGAGGACTCCTACGAGCAGTACTTC; CDR3: CASSLQRGPLPEDSYEQYF
J: TRBJ2-7; V: TRBV7-9; size: .; D: .; DNA: TGTGCCAGCAGCTTAGCTGCCGTCTACGAGCAGTACTTC; CDR3: CASSLAAVYEQYF
J: TRBJ1-2; V: TRBV3-1/TRBV3-2; size: .; D: .; DNA: TGTGCCAGCAGCCAGGGTCTTAACTATGGCTACACCTTC; CDR3: CASSQGLNYGYTF
J: TRBJ1-1; V: TRBV7-9; size: .; D: .; DNA: TGTGCCAGCAGCTTACACAGTATGAACACTGAAGCTTTCTTT; CDR3: CASSLHSMNTEAFF
J: TRBJ1-4; V: TRBV5-1; size: .; D: TRBD1; DNA: TGCGCCAGCAGCACGGGGACAGCTAATAATGAAAAACTGTTTTTT; CDR3: CASSTGTANNEKLFF
J: TRBJ2-3; V: TRBV7-8; size: .; D: .; DNA: TGTGCCAGCAGCTCGACCGGCACAGATACGCAGTATTTT; CDR3: CASSSTGTDTQYF
J: TRBJ2-1; V: TRBV6-6; size: few; D: .; DNA: TGTGCCAGCAGTTACTCGATGGGCAATGAGCAGTTCTTC; CDR3: CASSYSMGNEQFF
J: TRBJ2-5; V: TRBV18; size: .; D: .; DNA: TGTGCCAGCTCGTCGCAACAAGAGACCCAGTACTTC; CDR3: CASSSQQETQYF
J: TRBJ2-3; V: TRBV29-1; size: .; D: .; DNA: TGCAGCGTTGTACAGCGTAGCACAGATACGCAGTATTTT; CDR3: CSVVQRSTDTQYF
J: TRBJ1-2; V: TRBV6-5; size: .; D: .; DNA: TGTGCCACGCACAGGGCTAACTATGGCTACACCTTC; CDR3: CATHRANYGYTF
J: TRBJ2-3; V: TRBV7-9; size: .; D: TRBD1; DNA: TGTGCCAGCAGCGAACAGGGGGCAGATACGCAGTATTTT; CDR3: CASSEQGADTQYF
J: TRBJ2-5; V: TRBV5-1; size: .; D: .; DNA: TGCGCCAGCAGCTTGCTCCCGGGGGCCGAAGAGACCCAGTACTTC; CDR3: CASSLLPGAEETQYF
J: TRBJ2-6; V: TRBV5-4; size: medium-sized; D: .; DNA: TGTGCCAGCAGCTTGCCAGGGACTGGGGCCAACGTCCTGACTTTC; CDR3: CASSLPGTGANVLTF
J: TRBJ2-5; V: TRBV5-1; size: .; D: TRBD2; DNA: TGCGCCAGCACTAGCGGGGGCAACCAAGAGACCCAGTACTTC; CDR3: CASTSGGNQETQYF
J: TRBJ1-2; V: TRBV11-3; size: .; D: TRBD1; DNA: TGTGCCAGCAGCTTAGAAGGGAGAGGGGGCGTCTATGGCTACACCTTC; CDR3: CASSLEGRGGVYGYTF